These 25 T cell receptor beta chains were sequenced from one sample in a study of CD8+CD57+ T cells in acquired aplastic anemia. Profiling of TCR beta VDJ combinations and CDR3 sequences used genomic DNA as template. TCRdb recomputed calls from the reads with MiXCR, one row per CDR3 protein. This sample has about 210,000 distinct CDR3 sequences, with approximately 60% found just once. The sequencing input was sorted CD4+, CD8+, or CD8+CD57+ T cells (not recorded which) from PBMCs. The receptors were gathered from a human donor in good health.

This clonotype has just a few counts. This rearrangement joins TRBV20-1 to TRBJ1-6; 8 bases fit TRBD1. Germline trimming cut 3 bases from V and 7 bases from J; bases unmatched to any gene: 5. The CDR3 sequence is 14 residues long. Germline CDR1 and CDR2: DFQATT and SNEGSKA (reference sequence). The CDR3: CSASDGQGNSPLHF. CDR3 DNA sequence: TGCAGTGCTAGTGACGGACAGGGAAATTCACCCCTCCACTTT.

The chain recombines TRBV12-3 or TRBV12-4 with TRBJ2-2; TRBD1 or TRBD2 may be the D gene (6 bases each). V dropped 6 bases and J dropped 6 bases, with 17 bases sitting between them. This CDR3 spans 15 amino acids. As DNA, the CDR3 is TGTGCCAGCAGGGCCCCCCGTGGGGGGCCCGGGGAGCTGTTTTTT. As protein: CASRAPRGGPGELFF.

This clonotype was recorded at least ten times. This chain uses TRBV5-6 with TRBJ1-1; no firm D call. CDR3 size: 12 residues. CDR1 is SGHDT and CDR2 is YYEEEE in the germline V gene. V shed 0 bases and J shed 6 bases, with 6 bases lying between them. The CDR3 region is CASSLGSAEAFF. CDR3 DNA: TGTGCCAGCAGCTTGGGAAGCGCTGAAGCTTTCTTT.

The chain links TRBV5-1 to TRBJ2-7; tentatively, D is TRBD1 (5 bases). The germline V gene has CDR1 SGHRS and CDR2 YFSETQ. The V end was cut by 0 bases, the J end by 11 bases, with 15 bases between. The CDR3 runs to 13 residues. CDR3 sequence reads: CASSLAPDSDKYF. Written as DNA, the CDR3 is TGCGCCAGCAGCTTGGCCCCTGACAGCGACAAGTACTTC. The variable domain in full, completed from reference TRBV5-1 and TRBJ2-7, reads KAGVTQTPRYLIKTRGQQVTLSCSPISGHRSVSWYQQTPGQGLQFLFEYFSETQRNKGNFPGRFSGRQFSNSRSEMNVSTLELGDSALYLCASSLAPDSDKYFGPGTRLTVT.

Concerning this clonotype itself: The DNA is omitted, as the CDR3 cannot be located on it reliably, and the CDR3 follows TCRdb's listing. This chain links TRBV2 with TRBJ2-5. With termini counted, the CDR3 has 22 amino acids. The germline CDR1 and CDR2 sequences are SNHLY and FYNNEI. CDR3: CASSEDSYFSGNTIYFGETQYF.

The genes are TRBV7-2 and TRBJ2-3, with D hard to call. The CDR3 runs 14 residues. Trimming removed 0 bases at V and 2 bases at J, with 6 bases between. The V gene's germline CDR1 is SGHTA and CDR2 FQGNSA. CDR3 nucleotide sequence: TGTGCCAGCAGCTTAGCGGTCCCCACAGATACGCAGTATTTT. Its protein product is CASSLAVPTDTQYF.

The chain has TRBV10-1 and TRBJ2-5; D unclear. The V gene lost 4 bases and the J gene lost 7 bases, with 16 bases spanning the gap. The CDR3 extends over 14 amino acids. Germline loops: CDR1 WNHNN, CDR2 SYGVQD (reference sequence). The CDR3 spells CASSGLGPRWTQYF. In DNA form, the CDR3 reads TGCGCCAGCAGTGGACTCGGGCCCCGGTGGACCCAGTACTTC.

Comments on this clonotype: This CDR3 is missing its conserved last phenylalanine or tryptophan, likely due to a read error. CDR3 in DNA: TGTGCCAGCAGCCGTACAGGGGGCGTCACTGAAGCTTTCTCT. Translated: CASSRTGGVTEAFS. This chain joins TRBV7-9 and TRBJ1-1; 9 bases are shared with TRBD1. Germline assignment: CDR1 SEHNR and CDR2 FQNEAQ (reference sequence). This CDR3 comprises 14 residues. Trimming removed 5 bases from V and 4 bases from J; junction bases left unmatched: 5.

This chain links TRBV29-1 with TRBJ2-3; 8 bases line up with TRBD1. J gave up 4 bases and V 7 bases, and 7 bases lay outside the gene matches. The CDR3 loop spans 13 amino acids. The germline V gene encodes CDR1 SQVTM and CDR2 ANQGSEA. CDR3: CSAGDRTADTQYF. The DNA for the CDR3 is TGCAGCGCTGGGGACAGGACGGCAGATACGCAGTATTTT.

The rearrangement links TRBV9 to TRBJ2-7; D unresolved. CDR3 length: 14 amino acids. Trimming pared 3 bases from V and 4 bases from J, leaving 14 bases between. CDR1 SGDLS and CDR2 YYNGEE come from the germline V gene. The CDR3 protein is CASSAKGTKYEQYF. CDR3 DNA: TGTGCCAGCAGCGCAAAGGGAACGAAATACGAGCAGTACTTC.

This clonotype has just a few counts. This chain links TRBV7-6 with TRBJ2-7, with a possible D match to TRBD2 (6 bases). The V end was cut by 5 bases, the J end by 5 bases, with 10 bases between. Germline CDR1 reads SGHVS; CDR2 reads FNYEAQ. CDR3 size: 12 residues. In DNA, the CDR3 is TGTGCCAGCAGCGTCTCGGGGGACGAGCAGTACTTC. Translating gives CASSVSGDEQYF.

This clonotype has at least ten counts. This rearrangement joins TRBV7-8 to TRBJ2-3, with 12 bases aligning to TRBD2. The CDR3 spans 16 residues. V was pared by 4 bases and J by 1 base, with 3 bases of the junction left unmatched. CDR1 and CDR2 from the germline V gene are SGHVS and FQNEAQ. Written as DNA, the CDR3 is TGTGCCAGCAGCTCTAGCGGGGGGGCCGGCACAGATACGCAGTATTTT. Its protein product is CASSSSGGAGTDTQYF.

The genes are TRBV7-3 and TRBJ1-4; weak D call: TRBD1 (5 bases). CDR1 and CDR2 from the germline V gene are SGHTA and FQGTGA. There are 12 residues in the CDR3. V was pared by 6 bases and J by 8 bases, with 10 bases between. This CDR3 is CASSKGWEKLFF. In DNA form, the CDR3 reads TGTGCCAGCAGTAAGGGGTGGGAAAAACTGTTTTTT.

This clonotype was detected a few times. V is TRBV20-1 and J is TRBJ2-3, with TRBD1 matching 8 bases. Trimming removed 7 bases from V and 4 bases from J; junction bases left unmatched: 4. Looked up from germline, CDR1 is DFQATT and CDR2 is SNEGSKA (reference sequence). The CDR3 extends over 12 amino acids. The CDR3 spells CSGSGGADTQYF. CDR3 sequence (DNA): TGCAGTGGGTCAGGGGGCGCAGATACGCAGTATTTT.

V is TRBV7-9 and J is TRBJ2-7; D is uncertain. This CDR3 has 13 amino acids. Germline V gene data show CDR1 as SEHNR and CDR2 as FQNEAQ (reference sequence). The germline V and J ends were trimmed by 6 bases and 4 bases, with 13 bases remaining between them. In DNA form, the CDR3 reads TGTGCCAGCAGGTCGGGCAGCGATTACGAGCAGTACTTC. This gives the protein CASRSGSDYEQYF. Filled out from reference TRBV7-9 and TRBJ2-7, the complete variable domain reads DTGVSQNPRHKITKRGQNVTFRCDPISEHNRLYWYRQTLGQGPEFLTYFQNEAQLEKSRLLSDRFSAERPKGSFSTLEIQRTEQGDSAMYLCASRSGSDYEQYFGPGTRLTVT.

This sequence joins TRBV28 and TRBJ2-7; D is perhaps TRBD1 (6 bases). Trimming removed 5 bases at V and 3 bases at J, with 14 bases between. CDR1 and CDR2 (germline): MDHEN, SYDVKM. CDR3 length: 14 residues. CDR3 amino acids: CASSKTGYYYEQYF. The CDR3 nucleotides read TGTGCCAGCAGTAAGACAGGATATTACTACGAGCAGTACTTC. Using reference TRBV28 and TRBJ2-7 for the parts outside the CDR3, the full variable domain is DVKVTQSSRYLVKRTGEKVFLECVQDMDHENMFWYRQDPGLGLRLIYFSYDVKMKEKGDIPEGYSVSREKKERFSLILESASTNQTSMYLCASSKTGYYYEQYFGPGTRLTVT.

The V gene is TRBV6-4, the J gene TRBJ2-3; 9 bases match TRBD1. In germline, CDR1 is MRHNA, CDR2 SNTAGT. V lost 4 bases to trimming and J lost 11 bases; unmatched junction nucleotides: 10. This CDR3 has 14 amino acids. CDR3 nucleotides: TGTGCCAGCAGTGGACAGGGGGTAAACAATGAGCAGTATTTT. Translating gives CASSGQGVNNEQYF.

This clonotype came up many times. CDR3 bases: TGTGCCAGCAGTCAATTGGACCTCCAAGAGACCCAGTACTTC. The encoded protein is CASSQLDLQETQYF. The J gene is TRBJ2-5, the V gene TRBV6-5; D not resolved. Trimming left V 5 bases short and J 1 base short, with 11 bases between. CDR3 size: 14 residues. Germline V gives CDR1 MNHEY, CDR2 SVGAGI.

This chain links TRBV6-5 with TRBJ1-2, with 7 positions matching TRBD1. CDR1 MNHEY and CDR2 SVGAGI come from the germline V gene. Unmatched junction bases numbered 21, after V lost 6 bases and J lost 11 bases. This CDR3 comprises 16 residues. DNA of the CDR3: TGTGCCAGCAGAGTTGGGTCCGGGACAGCCCATACTACATACACCTTC. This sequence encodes CASRVGSGTAHTTYTF.

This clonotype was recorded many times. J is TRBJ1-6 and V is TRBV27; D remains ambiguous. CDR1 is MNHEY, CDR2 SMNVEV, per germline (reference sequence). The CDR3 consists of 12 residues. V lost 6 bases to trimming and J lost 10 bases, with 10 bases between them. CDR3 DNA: TGTGCCAGCAGCTTGCTCGGGTCACCCCTCCACTTT. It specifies CASSLLGSPLHF.

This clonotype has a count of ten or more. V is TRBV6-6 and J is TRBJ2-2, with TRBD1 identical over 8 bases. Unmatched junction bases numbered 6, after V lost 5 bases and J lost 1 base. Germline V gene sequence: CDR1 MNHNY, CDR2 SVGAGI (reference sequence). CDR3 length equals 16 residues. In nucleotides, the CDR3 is TGTGCCAGCAGTCGTTCGACAGGGGAGAACACCGGGGAGCTGTTTTTT. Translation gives CASSRSTGENTGELFF.

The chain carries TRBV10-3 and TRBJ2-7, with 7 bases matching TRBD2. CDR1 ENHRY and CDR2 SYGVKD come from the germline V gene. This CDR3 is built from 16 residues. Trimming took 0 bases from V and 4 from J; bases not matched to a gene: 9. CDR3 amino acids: CAISESIRTSVYEQYF. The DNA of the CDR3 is TGTGCCATCAGTGAGTCGATTCGGACTAGTGTTTACGAGCAGTACTTC.

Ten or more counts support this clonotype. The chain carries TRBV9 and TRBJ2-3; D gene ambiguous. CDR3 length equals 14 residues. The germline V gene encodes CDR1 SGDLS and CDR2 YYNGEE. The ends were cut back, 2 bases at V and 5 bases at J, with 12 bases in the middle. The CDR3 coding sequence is TGTGCCAGCAGCGTGATCGATCGTGAAGATACGCAGTATTTT. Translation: CASSVIDREDTQYF.

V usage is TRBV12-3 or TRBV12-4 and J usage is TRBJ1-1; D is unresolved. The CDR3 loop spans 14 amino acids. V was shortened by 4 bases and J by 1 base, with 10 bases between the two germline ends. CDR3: CASSSRRQNTEAFF. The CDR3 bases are TGTGCCAGCAGTTCCAGGAGGCAGAACACTGAAGCTTTCTTT.

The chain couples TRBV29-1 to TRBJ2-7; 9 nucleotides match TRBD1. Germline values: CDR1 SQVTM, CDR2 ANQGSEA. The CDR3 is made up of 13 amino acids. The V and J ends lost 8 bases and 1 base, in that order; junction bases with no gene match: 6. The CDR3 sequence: CSTSGTGSYEQYF. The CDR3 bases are TGCAGCACGTCCGGGACAGGGTCCTACGAGCAGTACTTC.